This T cell receptor (beta chain) was identified during a study of T cell responses to AZD1222 COVID-19 vaccine. CDR3 length: 18 amino acids. Germline CDR1 KGHSH, CDR2 LQKENI. With 8 bases clipped from V and 0 bases from J, the junction kept 15 bases outside the gene matches. As regards this clone: Antigen: not known.

Study observations and caveats: Regions 160-218 and 743-854 held dominance among vaccine-associated CD4 TCRs, which spanned spike.

Libraries were prepared by immunoSEQ multiplex PCR; TCRdb keeps only in-frame clonotypes and omits some of them. The sample has around 130,000 clones; more than 80% are singletons. Sequenced material: peripheral blood, taken on day 0 of AZD1222 vaccination. The receptor was derived from an adult in good health. This chain uses TRBV18 with TRBJ1-5; 8 bases line up with TRBD1. The CDR3 coding sequence is TGTGCCAGCCCACTGGACAGGACAGGGTGTTATAGCAATCAGCCCCAGCATTTT. It codes for CASPLDRTGCYSNQPQHF. The variable domain in full, with the rest retrieved from reference TRBV18 and TRBJ1-5, is NAGVMQNPRHLVRRRGQEARLRCSPMKGHSHVYWYRQLPEEGLKFMVYLQKENIIDESGMPKERFSAEFPKEGPSILRIQQVVRGDSAAYFCASPLDRTGCYSNQPQHFGDGTRLSIL.